This entry concerns a single T cell receptor beta chain. Trimming took off 0 bases at V and 1 base at J, with 10 bases between the two ends. Germline V gives CDR1 SGDLS, CDR2 YYNGEE. The CDR3 loop spans 15 amino acids. It was with random hexamers that roughly 0.45 to 1 ug RNA was reverse transcribed. With immunoSEQ multiplex PCR, TCR beta CDR3 was amplified across 54 Vbeta and 13 Jbeta. MiXCR was run by TCRdb on the immunoSEQ multiplex PCR reads, yielding one entry per CDR3 protein. The sample yields roughly 80,000 distinct CDR3 sequences, around 94% seen once. The sample originates from a study of CD8 T cells in Susac syndrome. The authors sequenced TCR beta from blood CD8+ and CD4+ T cells.

The chain is built from TRBV9 and TRBJ2-5, with unresolved D. This receptor was obtained from a human donor in good health. Specimen: CD8+ T cells from PBMCs. The CDR3 protein is CASSVDGSFQETQYF. The CDR3 DNA sequence: TGTGCCAGCAGCGTAGATGGCAGCTTCCAAGAGACCCAGTACTTC. The full variable domain, with the rest looked up from reference TRBV9 and TRBJ2-5, is DSGVTQTPKHLITATGQRVTLRCSPRSGDLSVYWYQQSLDQGLQFLIQYYNGEERAKGNILERFSAQQFPDLHSELNLSSLELGDSALYFCASSVDGSFQETQYFGPGTRLLVL.